A selection of T cell receptor beta chains follows, all from one sample in a study of T cells in Graves' hyperthyroidism and ophthalmopathy. A single record per CDR3 protein comes from TCRdb applying MiXCR to the multiplex PCR reads. The table records about 600,000 distinct CDR3 sequences, approximately 14% of them present only once. What was sequenced was blood. The receptors stem from a woman aged 45-65 years with Graves' ophthalmopathy. CDR3s include the opening cysteine and the closing phenylalanine or tryptophan. A D gene is named only where the DNA matches it firmly. Size is stated for part of the rows, as once, few or many counts, or as a class when the clone is expanded.

J: TRBJ1-4
D: TRBD1
V: TRBV6-5
size: -
CDR3: CASSYERTGLSWMEKLFF
DNA: TGTGCCAGCAGTTACGAACGGACAGGACTAAGCTGGATGGAAAAACTGTTTTTT

J: TRBJ2-3
D: -
V: TRBV9
size: many
CDR3: CASSVGEDTQYF
DNA: TGTGCCAGCAGCGTAGGGGAAGATACGCAGTATTTT

J: TRBJ2-7
D: -
V: TRBV5-1
size: many
CDR3: CASSLETQAYEQYF
DNA: TGCGCCAGCAGCTTGGAAACTCAAGCCTACGAGCAGTACTTC

J: TRBJ1-4
D: -
V: TRBV4-2
size: -
CDR3: CASSPGPSFRFEKLFF
DNA: TGTGCCAGCAGCCCGGGACCGTCTTTCAGATTTGAAAAACTGTTTTTT

J: TRBJ1-5
D: -
V: TRBV7-9
size: -
CDR3: CASSLATGGHQPQHF
DNA: TGTGCCAGCAGCTTAGCGACAGGTGGGCATCAGCCCCAGCATTTT

J: TRBJ2-7
D: TRBD2
V: TRBV4-1
size: -
CDR3: CASSRLAGGSGHEQYF
DNA: TGCGCCAGCAGCAGACTAGCGGGAGGATCGGGGCACGAGCAGTACTTC

J: TRBJ1-1
D: TRBD1
V: TRBV2
size: many
CDR3: CASRGGDSSLEAFF
DNA: TGTGCCAGCAGAGGGGGGGACAGTTCCCTTGAAGCTTTCTTT

J: TRBJ2-3
D: -
V: TRBV4-1
size: once
CDR3: CASSQDMRVSTDTQYF
DNA: TGCGCCAGCAGCCAAGATATGCGGGTTAGCACAGATACGCAGTATTTT

J: TRBJ2-2
D: TRBD2
V: TRBV10-3
size: -
CDR3: CAIRGGRFTGELFF
DNA: TGTGCCATCAGGGGAGGGCGATTTACCGGGGAGCTGTTTTTT

J: TRBJ1-3
D: -
V: TRBV6-5
size: many
CDR3: CASSYSIAGPSSGNTIYF
DNA: TGTGCCAGCAGTTACTCGATAGCGGGGCCCAGCTCTGGAAACACCATATATTTT

J: TRBJ2-5
D: TRBD1
V: TRBV24-1
size: few
CDR3: CATSDLEFRTGGEETQYF
DNA: TGTGCCACCAGTGATTTGGAATTCCGAACAGGGGGTGAGGAGACCCAGTACTTC

J: TRBJ2-1
D: TRBD1
V: TRBV28
size: -
CDR3: CASSFPGTGDDEQFF
DNA: TGTGCCAGCAGTTTCCCCGGGACAGGGGATGATGAGCAGTTCTTC

J: TRBJ2-5
D: TRBD2
V: TRBV7-9
size: many
CDR3: CASSLAGTSVNQETQYF
DNA: TGTGCCAGCAGCTTAGCCGGGACTAGCGTCAACCAAGAGACCCAGTACTTC

J: TRBJ1-1
D: -
V: TRBV5-8
size: -
CDR3: CASSLTNRAREAFF
DNA: TGTGCCAGCAGCTTAACAAACCGGGCCCGGGAAGCTTTCTTT

J: TRBJ1-5
D: -
V: TRBV12-3/TRBV12-4
size: many
CDR3: CASSREGGNQPQHF
DNA: TGTGCCAGCAGTCGTGAGGGGGGCAATCAGCCCCAGCATTTT

J: TRBJ1-4
D: TRBD1
V: TRBV5-1
size: many
CDR3: CASSVGRGQSNEKLFF
DNA: TGCGCCAGCAGCGTGGGGAGGGGACAGTCTAATGAAAAACTGTTTTTT

J: TRBJ2-7
D: -
V: TRBV7-6
size: many
CDR3: CASSLARDPAYEQYF
DNA: TGTGCCAGCAGCTTAGCGCGAGACCCAGCCTACGAGCAGTACTTC

J: TRBJ1-2
D: TRBD1
V: TRBV12-3/TRBV12-4
size: many
CDR3: CASTLQGHGYTF
DNA: TGTGCCAGCACTTTACAGGGGCATGGCTACACCTTC

J: TRBJ2-2
D: -
V: TRBV10-2
size: -
CDR3: CASSVGRRGASGELFF
DNA: TGCGCCAGCAGTGTCGGTCGGAGGGGGGCCTCCGGGGAGCTGTTTTTT

J: TRBJ1-1
D: -
V: TRBV2
size: many
CDR3: CASIGPMLGTEAFF
DNA: TGTGCCAGCATTGGCCCTATGTTGGGCACTGAAGCTTTCTTT

J: TRBJ1-5
D: -
V: TRBV19
size: -
CDR3: CASKESYHNQPQHF
DNA: TGTGCCAGTAAGGAGTCGTACCACAATCAGCCCCAGCATTTT

J: TRBJ1-1
D: -
V: TRBV6-1
size: -
CDR3: CASSEPGMNTEAFF
DNA: TGTGCCAGCAGTGAACCGGGTATGAACACTGAAGCTTTCTTT

J: TRBJ2-5
D: -
V: TRBV7-3
size: many
CDR3: CASSRIQETQYF
DNA: TGTGCCAGCAGCCGAATACAAGAGACCCAGTACTTC

J: TRBJ1-2
D: -
V: TRBV15
size: few
CDR3: CATSRTGNYGYTF
DNA: TGTGCCACCAGCAGAACAGGGAACTATGGCTACACCTTC

J: TRBJ1-5
D: -
V: TRBV20-1
size: few
CDR3: CSGGIAGQPQHF
DNA: TGCAGTGGGGGGATAGCGGGTCAGCCCCAGCATTTT

J: TRBJ1-6
D: -
V: TRBV10-3
size: few
CDR3: CAISERKAGDSPLHF
DNA: TGTGCCATCAGTGAACGGAAAGCCGGGGATTCACCCCTCCACTTT

J: TRBJ2-3
D: -
V: TRBV24-1
size: few
CDR3: CATSAQAFTDTQYF
DNA: TGTGCCACCAGTGCGCAGGCCTTCACAGATACGCAGTATTTT

J: TRBJ2-6
D: -
V: TRBV2
size: many
CDR3: CASSLWGSGANVLTF
DNA: TGTGCCAGCAGCCTCTGGGGCTCTGGGGCCAACGTCCTGACTTTC

J: TRBJ2-7
D: TRBD1
V: TRBV12-3/TRBV12-4
size: many
CDR3: CASSARDSLYEQYF
DNA: TGTGCCAGCAGTGCCCGGGACAGTCTCTACGAGCAGTACTTC

J: TRBJ2-1
D: -
V: TRBV27
size: many
CDR3: CASSPGTYNEQFF
DNA: TGTGCCAGCAGCCCCGGGACCTACAATGAGCAGTTCTTC

J: TRBJ2-3
D: -
V: TRBV28
size: few
CDR3: CASSRSFTDTQCF
DNA: TGTGCCAGCAGTAGGTCCTTCACAGATACGCAGTGTTTT

J: TRBJ1-1
D: -
V: TRBV6-2/TRBV6-3
size: many
CDR3: CASRRAGMGTEAFF
DNA: TGTGCCAGCAGAAGGGCAGGGATGGGCACTGAAGCTTTCTTT

J: TRBJ1-1
D: -
V: TRBV29-1
size: many
CDR3: CSVVRGNTEAFF
DNA: TGCAGCGTCGTAAGGGGCAACACTGAAGCTTTCTTT

J: TRBJ1-5
D: -
V: TRBV29-1
size: many
CDR3: CSVQPQGDQPQHF
DNA: TGCAGCGTGCAACCCCAGGGAGACCAGCCCCAGCATTTT

J: TRBJ2-1
D: -
V: TRBV11-3
size: -
CDR3: CASSQPGRSAAEQFF
DNA: TGTGCCAGCAGCCAACCCGGGAGATCCGCGGCTGAGCAGTTCTTC

J: TRBJ2-3
D: -
V: TRBV10-3
size: few
CDR3: CAIKSTADTQYF
DNA: TGTGCCATCAAATCAACAGCAGATACGCAGTATTTT